The entry that follows covers one T cell receptor (beta chain) sequence. The antigen remains unidentified. The study ran its PCR with 60 Vbeta and 13 Jbeta primers. Data came from immunoSEQ multiplex PCR; TCRdb stores just in-frame clones and leaves some out. The data hold 55,000 to 80,000 clones, with around 78% observed a single time. This specimen comes from a study of cytomegalovirus exposure and HLA in healthy donors. Study-level background: The 100 million to 120 million unique TCR beta sequences, from roughly 180 million T cells, were found by an earlier analysis. Overall study results and limits: Beyond CMV serostatus, there was no information to go on about immune exposure.

Nominally healthy donors provided the samples, though records likely missed some immune exposures. The CDR3 runs 13 residues. Germline CDR1 is SQVTM and CDR2 is ANQGSEA. V was cut by 7 bases and J by 2 bases, with 15 bases left in between. Sequenced material: PBMCs. J is TRBJ2-7 and V is TRBV29-1; the D gene is possibly TRBD1 (6 bases). The receptor's source is a man in his forties in good health and CMV-seronegative. The CDR3 nucleotides are TGCAGCGCCCGACAGGATACAACCTACGAGCAGTACTTC. This translates into CSARQDTTYEQYF.